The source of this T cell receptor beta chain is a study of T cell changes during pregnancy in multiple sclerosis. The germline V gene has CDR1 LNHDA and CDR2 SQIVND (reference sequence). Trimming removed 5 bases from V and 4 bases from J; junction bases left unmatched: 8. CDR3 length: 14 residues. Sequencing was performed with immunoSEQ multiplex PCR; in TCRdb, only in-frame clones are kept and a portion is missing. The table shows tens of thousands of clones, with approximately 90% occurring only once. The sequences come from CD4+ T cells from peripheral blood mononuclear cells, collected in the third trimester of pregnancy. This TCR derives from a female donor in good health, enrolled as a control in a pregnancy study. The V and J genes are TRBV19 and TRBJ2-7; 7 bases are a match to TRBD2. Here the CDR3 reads CASSRRLAEYEQYF. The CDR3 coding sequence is TGTGCCAGTAGTCGACGACTAGCAGAGTACGAGCAGTACTTC.